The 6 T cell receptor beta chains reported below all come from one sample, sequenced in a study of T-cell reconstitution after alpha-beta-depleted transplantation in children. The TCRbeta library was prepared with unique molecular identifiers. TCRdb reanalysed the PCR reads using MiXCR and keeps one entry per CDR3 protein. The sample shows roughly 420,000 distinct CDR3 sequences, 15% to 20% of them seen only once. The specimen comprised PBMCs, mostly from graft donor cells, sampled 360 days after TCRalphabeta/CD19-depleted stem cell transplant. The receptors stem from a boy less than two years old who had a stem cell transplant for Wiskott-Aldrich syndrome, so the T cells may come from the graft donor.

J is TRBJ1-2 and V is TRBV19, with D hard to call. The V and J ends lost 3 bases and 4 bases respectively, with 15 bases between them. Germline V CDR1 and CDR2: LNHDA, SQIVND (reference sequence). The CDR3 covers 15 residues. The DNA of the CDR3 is TGTGCCAGTAGTATTAACCAGTGGACCTTCTATGGCTACACCTTC. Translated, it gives CASSINQWTFYGYTF.

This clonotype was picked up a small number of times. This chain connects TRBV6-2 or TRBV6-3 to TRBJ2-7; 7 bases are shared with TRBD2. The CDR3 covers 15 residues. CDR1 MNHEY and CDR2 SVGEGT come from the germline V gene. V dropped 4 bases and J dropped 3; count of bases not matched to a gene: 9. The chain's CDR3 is CASSLPGLLRYEQYF. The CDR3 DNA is TGTGCCAGCAGTTTGCCGGGACTATTGCGCTACGAGCAGTACTTC.

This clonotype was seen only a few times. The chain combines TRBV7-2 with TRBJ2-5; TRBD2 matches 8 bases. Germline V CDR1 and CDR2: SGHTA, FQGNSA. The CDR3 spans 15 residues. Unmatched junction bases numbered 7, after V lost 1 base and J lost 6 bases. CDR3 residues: CASSLGGGRQKTQYF. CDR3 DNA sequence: TGTGCCAGCAGCTTAGGGGGCGGGAGGCAAAAGACCCAGTACTTC.

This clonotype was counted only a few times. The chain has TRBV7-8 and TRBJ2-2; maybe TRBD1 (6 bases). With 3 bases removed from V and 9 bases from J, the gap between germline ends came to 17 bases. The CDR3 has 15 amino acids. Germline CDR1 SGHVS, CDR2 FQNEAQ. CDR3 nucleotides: TGTGCCAGCAGCTTCAGACAGGCTTTCTCCAGGGAGCTGTTTTTT. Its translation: CASSFRQAFSRELFF.

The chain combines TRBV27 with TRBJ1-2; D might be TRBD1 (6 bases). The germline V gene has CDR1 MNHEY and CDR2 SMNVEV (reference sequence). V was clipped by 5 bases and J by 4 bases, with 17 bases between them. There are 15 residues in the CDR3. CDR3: CASSPRPGVPYGYTF. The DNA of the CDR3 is TGTGCCAGCAGTCCCCGCCCAGGGGTCCCCTATGGCTACACCTTC.

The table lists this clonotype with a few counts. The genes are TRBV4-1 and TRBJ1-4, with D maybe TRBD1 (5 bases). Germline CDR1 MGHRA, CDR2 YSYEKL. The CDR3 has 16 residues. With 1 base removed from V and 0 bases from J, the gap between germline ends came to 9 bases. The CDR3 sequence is CASSQGSRATNEKLFF. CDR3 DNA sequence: TGCGCCAGCAGCCAAGGGTCCAGGGCAACTAATGAAAAACTGTTTTTT.